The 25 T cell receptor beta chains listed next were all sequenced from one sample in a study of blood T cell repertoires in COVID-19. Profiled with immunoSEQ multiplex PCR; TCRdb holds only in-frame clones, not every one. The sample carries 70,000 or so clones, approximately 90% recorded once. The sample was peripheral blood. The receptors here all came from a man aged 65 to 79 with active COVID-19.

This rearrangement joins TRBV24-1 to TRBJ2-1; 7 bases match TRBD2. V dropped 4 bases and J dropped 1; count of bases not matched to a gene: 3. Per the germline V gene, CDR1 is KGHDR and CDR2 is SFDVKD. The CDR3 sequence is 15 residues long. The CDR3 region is CATSDPSGSYNEQFF. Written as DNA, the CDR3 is TGTGCCACCAGTGACCCTAGCGGATCCTACAATGAGCAGTTCTTC.

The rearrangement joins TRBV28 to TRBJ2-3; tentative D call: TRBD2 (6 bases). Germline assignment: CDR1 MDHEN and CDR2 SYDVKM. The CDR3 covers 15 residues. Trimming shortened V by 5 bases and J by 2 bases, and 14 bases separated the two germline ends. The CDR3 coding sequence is TGTGCCAGCAGTCCCGCGACTAGTTACACAGATACGCAGTATTTT. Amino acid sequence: CASSPATSYTDTQYF.

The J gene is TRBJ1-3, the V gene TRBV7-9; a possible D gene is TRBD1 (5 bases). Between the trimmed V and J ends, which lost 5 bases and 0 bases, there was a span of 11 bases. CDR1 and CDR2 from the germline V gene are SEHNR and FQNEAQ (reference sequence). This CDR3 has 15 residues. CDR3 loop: CASSLDRSSGNTIYF. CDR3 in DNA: TGTGCCAGCAGCCTAGACAGAAGCTCTGGAAACACCATATATTTT.

In nucleotides, the CDR3 is TGTGCCAGCAGCCCCCGCACCTGGGGGGCCCAGTACTTC. Protein product: CASSPRTWGAQYF. The chain couples TRBV3-1 (or the pseudogene TRBV3-2) to TRBJ2-5; weak D call: TRBD2 (6 bases). V was trimmed by 4 bases and J by 9 bases, leaving 15 bases between them. Germline V gene sequence: CDR1 LGHDT, CDR2 YNNKEL (reference sequence). The CDR3 is 13 amino acids.

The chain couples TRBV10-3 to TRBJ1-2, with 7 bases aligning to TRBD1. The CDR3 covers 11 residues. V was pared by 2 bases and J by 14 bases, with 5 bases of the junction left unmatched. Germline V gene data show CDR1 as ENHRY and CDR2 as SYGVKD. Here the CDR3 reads CAISEQGVGTF. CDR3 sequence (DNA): TGTGCCATCAGTGAGCAGGGGGTCGGGACCTTC.

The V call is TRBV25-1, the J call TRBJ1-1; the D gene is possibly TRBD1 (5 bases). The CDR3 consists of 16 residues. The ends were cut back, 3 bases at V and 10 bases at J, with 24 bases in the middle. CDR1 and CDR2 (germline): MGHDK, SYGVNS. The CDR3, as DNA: TGTGCCAGCAGTGAGGGCCTCGGCGGGGGGGAGACCCCAGCTTTCTTT. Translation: CASSEGLGGGETPAFF.

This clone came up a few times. The CDR3 DNA follows: TGTGCCAGCAGCCAAGACGCCGGGACAGGGGGTGGCTACACCTTC. As protein: CASSQDAGTGGGYTF. V gene TRBV3-1 (or the pseudogene TRBV3-2) combines with J gene TRBJ1-2; 11 bases match TRBD1. V gave up 0 bases and J gave up 7 bases; unmatched junction bases: 4. The germline gives CDR1 LGHDT, CDR2 YNNKEL (reference sequence). The CDR3 runs to 15 residues.

The CDR3 nucleotides are TGTGCCAGCAGTAGGGGGGGGAGAAGCAATCAGCCCCAGCATTTT. Translation gives CASSRGGRSNQPQHF. This chain joins TRBV6-5 and TRBJ1-5; perhaps TRBD1 as D (6 bases). This CDR3 has 15 residues. V dropped 5 bases and J dropped 1 base, with 12 bases sitting between them. The V gene's germline CDR1 is MNHEY and CDR2 SVGAGI.

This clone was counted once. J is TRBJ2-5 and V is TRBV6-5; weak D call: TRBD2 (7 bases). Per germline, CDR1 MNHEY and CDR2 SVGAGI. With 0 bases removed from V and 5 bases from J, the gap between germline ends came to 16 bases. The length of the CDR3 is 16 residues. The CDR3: CASSYSSLGGRETQYF. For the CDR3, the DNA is TGTGCCAGCAGTTACTCCAGCCTCGGGGGGCGGGAGACCCAGTACTTC.

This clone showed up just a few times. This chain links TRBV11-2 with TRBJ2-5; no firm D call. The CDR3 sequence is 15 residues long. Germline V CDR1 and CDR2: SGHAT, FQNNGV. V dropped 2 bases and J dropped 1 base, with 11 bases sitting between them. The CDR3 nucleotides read TGTGCCAGCAGCTTAAGTGTGGCCCCCCAAGAGACCCAGTACTTC. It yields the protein CASSLSVAPQETQYF.

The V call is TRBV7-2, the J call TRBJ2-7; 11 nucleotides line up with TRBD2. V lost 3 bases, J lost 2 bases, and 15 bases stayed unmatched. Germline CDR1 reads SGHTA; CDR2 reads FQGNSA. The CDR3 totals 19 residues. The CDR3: CASSLVGPSGLAEAYEQYF. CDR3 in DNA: TGTGCCAGCAGCTTGGTGGGCCCATCGGGACTAGCGGAGGCCTACGAGCAGTACTTC. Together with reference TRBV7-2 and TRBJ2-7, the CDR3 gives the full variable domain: GAGVSQSPSNKVTEKGKDVELRCDPISGHTALYWYRQSLGQGLEFLIYFQGNSAPDKSGLPSDRFSAERTGGSVSTLTIQRTQQEDSAVYLCASSLVGPSGLAEAYEQYFGPGTRLTVT.

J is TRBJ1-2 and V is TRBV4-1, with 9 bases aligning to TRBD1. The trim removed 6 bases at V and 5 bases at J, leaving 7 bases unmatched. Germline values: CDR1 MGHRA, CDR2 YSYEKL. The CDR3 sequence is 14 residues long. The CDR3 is CASRPPGQGYGYTF. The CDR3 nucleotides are TGCGCCAGCAGACCCCCGGGACAGGGTTATGGCTACACCTTC.

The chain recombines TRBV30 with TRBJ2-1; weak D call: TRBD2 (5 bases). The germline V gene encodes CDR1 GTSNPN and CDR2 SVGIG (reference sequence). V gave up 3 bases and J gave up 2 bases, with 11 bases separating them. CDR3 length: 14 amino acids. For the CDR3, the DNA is TGTGCCTGGAGCCCTAGCACCCCCTACAATGAGCAGTTCTTC. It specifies CAWSPSTPYNEQFF. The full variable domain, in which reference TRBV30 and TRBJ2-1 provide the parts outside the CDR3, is SQTIHQWPATLVQPVGSPLSLECTVEGTSNPNLYWYRQAAGRGLQLLFYSVGIGQISSEVPQNLSASRPQDRQFILSSKKLLLSDSGFYLCAWSPSTPYNEQFFGPGTRLTVL.

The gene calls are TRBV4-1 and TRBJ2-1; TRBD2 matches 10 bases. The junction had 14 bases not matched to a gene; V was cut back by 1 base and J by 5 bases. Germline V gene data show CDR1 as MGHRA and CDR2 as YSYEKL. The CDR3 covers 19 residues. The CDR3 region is CASSQVGGPAGGPHNEQFF. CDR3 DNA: TGCGCCAGCAGCCAAGTGGGGGGCCCAGCGGGAGGGCCCCACAATGAGCAGTTCTTC.

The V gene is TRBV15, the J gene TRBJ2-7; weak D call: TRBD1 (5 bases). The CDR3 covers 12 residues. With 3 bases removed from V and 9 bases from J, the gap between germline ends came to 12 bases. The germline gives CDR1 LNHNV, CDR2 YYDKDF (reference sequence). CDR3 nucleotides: TGTGCCACCAGCAGCAGGGCTAGACGGCAGTACTTC. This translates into CATSSRARRQYF.

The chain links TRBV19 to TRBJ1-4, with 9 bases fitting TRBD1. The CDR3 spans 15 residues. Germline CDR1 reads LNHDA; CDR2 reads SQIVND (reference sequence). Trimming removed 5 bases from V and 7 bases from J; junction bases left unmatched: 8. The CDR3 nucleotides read TGTGCCAGTAGTGTCACAGGGGGCAGCGGTGAAAAACTGTTTTTT. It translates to CASSVTGGSGEKLFF.

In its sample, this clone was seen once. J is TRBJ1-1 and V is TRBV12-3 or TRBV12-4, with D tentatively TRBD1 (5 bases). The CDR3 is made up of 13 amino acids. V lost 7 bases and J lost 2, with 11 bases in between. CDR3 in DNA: TGTGCCAGCAACCTGGGGGGTAACACTGAAGCTTTCTTT. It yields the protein CASNLGGNTEAFF.

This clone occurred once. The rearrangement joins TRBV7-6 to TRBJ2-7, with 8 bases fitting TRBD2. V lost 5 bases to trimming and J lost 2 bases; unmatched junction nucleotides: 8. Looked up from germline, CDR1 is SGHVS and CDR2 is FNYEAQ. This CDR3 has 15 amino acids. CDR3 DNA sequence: TGTGCCAGCAGCCCAGCTACTAGCGGAGCCTACGAGCAGTACTTC. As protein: CASSPATSGAYEQYF.

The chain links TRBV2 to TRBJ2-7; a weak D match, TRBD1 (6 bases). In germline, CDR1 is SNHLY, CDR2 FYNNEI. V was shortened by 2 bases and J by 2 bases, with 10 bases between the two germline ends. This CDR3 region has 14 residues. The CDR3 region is CASSERGQAYEQYF. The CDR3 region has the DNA TGTGCCAGCAGTGAACGGGGACAAGCCTACGAGCAGTACTTC.

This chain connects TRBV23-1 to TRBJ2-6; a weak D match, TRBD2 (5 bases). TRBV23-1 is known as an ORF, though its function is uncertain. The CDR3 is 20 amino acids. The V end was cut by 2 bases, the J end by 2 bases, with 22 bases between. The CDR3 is CASSQGGSPRATPGANVLTF. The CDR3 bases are TGCGCCAGCAGTCAAGGTGGGAGCCCGCGAGCGACGCCTGGGGCCAACGTCCTGACTTTC.

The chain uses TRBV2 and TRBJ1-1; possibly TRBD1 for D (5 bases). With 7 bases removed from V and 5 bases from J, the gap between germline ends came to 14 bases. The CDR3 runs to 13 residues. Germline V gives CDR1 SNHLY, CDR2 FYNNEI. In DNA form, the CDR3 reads TGTGCCAGCAACGACAAGGGGCGAACTGAAGCTTTCTTT. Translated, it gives CASNDKGRTEAFF.

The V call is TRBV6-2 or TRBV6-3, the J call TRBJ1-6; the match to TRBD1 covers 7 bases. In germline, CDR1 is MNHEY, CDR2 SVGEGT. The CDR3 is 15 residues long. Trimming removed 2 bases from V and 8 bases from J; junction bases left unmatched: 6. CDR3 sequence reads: CASSYGSGGYSPLHF. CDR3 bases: TGTGCCAGCAGTTACGGGTCAGGGGGTTATTCACCCCTCCACTTT.

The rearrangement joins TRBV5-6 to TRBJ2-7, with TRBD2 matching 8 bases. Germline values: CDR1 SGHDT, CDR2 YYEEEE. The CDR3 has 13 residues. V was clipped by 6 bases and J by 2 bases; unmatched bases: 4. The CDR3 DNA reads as TGTGCCAGCACCAGGGGACTAGCCTACGAGCAGTACTTC. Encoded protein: CASTRGLAYEQYF.

The DNA of the CDR3 is TGTGCCAGCAGCCAAGAAACAGGGACCAACACTGAAGCTTTCTTT. It encodes CASSQETGTNTEAFF. The J gene is TRBJ1-1, the V gene TRBV4-2; D might be TRBD1 (6 bases). V was clipped by 0 bases and J by 2 bases, with 10 bases between them. Germline loops: CDR1 LGHNA, CDR2 YNFKEQ. This CDR3 has 15 residues.

Here the CDR3 reads CASSKGGLAKNIQYF. In DNA form, the CDR3 reads TGTGCCAGCAGCAAAGGAGGGCTGGCCAAAAACATTCAGTACTTC. This chain joins TRBV21-1 and TRBJ2-4; TRBD2 is the table's D call and was not checked against the DNA. TRBV21-1 is tagged as a pseudogene. The CDR3 totals 15 residues.